This T cell receptor (beta chain) was documented in a study of cytomegalovirus exposure and HLA in healthy donors. The PCR was carried out with 60 Vbeta primers and 13 Jbeta primers. Clones were read by immunoSEQ multiplex PCR, and TCRdb kept only the in-frame ones, dropping some. The table shows approximately 140,000 clones, with under 85% occurring only once. There are 16 residues in the CDR3. Per the germline V gene, CDR1 is MNHNS and CDR2 is SASEGT. V gave up 4 bases and J gave up 5 bases, with 17 bases separating them. The genes are TRBV6-1 and TRBJ2-2; D may be TRBD1 (6 bases). Sequencing was performed on PBMCs. The TCR was taken from a man younger than 35 in good health and CMV-seronegative. CDR3 coding DNA: TGTGCCAGCAGTGGTAGACAGGTCGGCGGGACCGGGGAGCTGTTTTTT. This encodes CASSGRQVGGTGELFF.